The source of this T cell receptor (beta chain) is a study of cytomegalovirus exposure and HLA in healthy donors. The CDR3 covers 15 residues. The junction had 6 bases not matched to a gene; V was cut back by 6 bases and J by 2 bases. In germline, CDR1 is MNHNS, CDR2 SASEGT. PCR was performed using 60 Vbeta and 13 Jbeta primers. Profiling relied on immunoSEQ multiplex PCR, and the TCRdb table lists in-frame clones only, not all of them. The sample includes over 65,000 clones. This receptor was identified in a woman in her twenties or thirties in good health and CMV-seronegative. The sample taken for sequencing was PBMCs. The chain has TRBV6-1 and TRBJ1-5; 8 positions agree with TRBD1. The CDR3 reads CASRVGQGGNQPQHF. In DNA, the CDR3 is TGTGCCAGCAGGGTAGGACAGGGTGGCAATCAGCCCCAGCATTTT.